Detailed here is one T cell receptor beta chain. This record comes from a study of blood T cell repertoires in COVID-19. Background on the study: Samples of COVID-19 (acute and convalescent) were obtained from the United States, Italy and Spain. PBMCs, B-cell-depleted T cells, or T cells provided the cDNA or gDNA that made up the material.

Germline CDR1 reads MDHEN; CDR2 reads SYDVKM. J gave up 3 bases and V 4 bases, and 1 base lay outside the gene matches. The CDR3 is 14 residues long. Methods used by the authors: Counts of nucleated cells, estimated from reference gene primer amplification, were obtained. Only in-frame clones appear in the TCRdb table, and some are missing; sequencing was by immunoSEQ multiplex PCR. Clone size and the V and J calls come from that table; the DNA yielded D and trimming. This sample has 51,000 or so clones, with roughly 90% found just once. The specimen sequenced was peripheral blood. This TCR came from a man aged 80 or over with active or convalescent COVID-19. The chain has TRBV28 and TRBJ1-2; TRBD1 agrees at 11 bases. CDR3 sequence: CASSSGQGDYGYTF. The CDR3 bases are TGTGCCAGCAGTTCGGGACAGGGGGACTATGGCTACACCTTC.